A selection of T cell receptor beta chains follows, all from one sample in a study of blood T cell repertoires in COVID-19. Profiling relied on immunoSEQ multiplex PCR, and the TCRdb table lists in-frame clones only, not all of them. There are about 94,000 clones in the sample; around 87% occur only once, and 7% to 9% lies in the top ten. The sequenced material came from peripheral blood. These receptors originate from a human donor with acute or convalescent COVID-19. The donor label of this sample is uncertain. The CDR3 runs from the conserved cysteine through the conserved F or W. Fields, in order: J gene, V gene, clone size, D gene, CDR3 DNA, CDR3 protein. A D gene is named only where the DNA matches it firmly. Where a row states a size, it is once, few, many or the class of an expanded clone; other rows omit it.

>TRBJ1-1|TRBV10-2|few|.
TGCGCCAGCAGTGTACAGGGGAACACTGAAGCTTTCTTT
CASSVQGNTEAFF
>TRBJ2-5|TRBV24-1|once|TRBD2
TGTGCCACCAGTGGCGGGGGGACTACGACCCAAGAGACCCAGTACTTC
CATSGGGTTTQETQYF
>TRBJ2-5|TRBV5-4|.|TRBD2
TGTGCCAGCAGCTTGGCGGGGGGGGTGGAGACCCAGTACTTC
CASSLAGGVETQYF
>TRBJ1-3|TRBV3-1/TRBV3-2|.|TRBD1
TGTGCCAGCAGCAGGCTATTTAGGGGGCACGGAAACACCATATATTTT
CASSRLFRGHGNTIYF
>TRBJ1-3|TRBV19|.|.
TGTGCCAGTAGTAAATTCGGTGGACAGAAAGACTCTGGAAACACCATATATTTT
CASSKFGGQKDSGNTIYF
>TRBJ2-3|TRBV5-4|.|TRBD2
TGTGCCAGCAGCCTGGAGCGGGGGGGCCGAGATACGCAGTATTTT
CASSLERGGRDTQYF
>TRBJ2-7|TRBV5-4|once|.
TGTGCCAGCAGCCAAGCAGGGGCTATAACCTACGAGCAGTACTTC
CASSQAGAITYEQYF
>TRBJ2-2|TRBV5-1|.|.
TGCGCCAGCAGCTTGGCCATGGGACATCCCAACACCGGGGAGCTGTTTTTT
CASSLAMGHPNTGELFF
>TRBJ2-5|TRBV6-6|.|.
TGTGCCAGCAGTTACTCGGGGGGGCGCGGGGAGACCCAGTACTTC
CASSYSGGRGETQYF
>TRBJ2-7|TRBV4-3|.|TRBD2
TGCGCCAGCAGCCAGAGTTTAGCGGGGGGGCCTTTTCGCGAGCAGTACTTC
CASSQSLAGGPFREQYF
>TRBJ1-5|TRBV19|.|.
TGTGCCAGTAGTGCAAGCGTTTACGGCAATCAGCCCCAGCATTTT
CASSASVYGNQPQHF
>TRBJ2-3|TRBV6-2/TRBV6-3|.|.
TGTGCCAGCAGTTATGGAGAGGATGCGGCGGGGGCCTTCACAGATACGCAGTATTTT
CASSYGEDAAGAFTDTQYF
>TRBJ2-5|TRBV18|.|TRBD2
TGTGCCAGCTTTTCGGGAGGCGTCGAGGGGACCCAGTACTTC
CASFSGGVEGTQYF
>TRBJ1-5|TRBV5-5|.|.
TGTGCCAGCAGCCAGGACAGCGATCAGCCCCAGCATTTT
CASSQDSDQPQHF
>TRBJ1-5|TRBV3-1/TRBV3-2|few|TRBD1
TGTGCCAGCAGCCGCTCAGGGGGTGTGGATCAGCCCCAGCATTTT
CASSRSGGVDQPQHF
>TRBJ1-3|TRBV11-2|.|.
TGTGCCAGCAGCTGGAACAGAGCTTTCTCTGGAAACACCATATATTTT
CASSWNRAFSGNTIYF
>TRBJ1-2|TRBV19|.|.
TGTGCCAGTAGTATAACCAGGGGAGACGGCTACACCTTC
CASSITRGDGYTF
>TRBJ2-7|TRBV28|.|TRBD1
TGTGCCAGCAGTAACACAGGGGGTACGGTGCAGTACTTC
CASSNTGGTVQYF
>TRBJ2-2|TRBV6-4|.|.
TGTGCCAGCAGGACAGACAGGTCGACCGGGGAGCTGTTTTTT
CASRTDRSTGELFF
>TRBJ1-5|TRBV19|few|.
TGTGCCAGTAGACCGTTTTCTAGGACTTATAGCAATCAGCCCCAGCATTTT
CASRPFSRTYSNQPQHF
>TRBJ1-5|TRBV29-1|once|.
TGCAGCGTTGGCCACGGGAATCAGCCCCAGCATTTT
CSVGHGNQPQHF
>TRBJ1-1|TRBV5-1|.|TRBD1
TGCGCCAGCAGCCTCGGGACAGGGTATGGGACTGAAGCTTTCTTT
CASSLGTGYGTEAFF
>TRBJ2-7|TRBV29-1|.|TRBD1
TGCAGCGTACTCGCCGGGACAGGGGGCTACGAGCAGTACTTC
CSVLAGTGGYEQYF
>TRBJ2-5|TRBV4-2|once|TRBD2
TGTGCCAGCAGCCAAGAACGGGTTAGCGGGGGTTACCCAGAGACCCAGTACTTC
CASSQERVSGGYPETQYF
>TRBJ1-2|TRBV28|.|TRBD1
TGTGCCAGCAGTCCAGGGGGAGATGGCTACACCTTC
CASSPGGDGYTF
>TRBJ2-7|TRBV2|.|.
TGTGCCAGCGGGGGGAGACAGGGTGCCGAGCAGTACTTC
CASGGRQGAEQYF
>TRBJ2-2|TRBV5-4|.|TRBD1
TGTGCCAGCAGCCGACCGACAGGGACCGGGGAGCTGTTTTTT
CASSRPTGTGELFF
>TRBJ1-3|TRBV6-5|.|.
TGTGCCAGCAGTTACGTAAGGGAGACTGGAAACACCATATATTTT
CASSYVRETGNTIYF
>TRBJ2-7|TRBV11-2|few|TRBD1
TGTGCCAGCAGCTTATCCAGGGGGTCGTCCTACGAGCAGTACTTC
CASSLSRGSSYEQYF
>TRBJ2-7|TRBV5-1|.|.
TGCGCCAGCAGTGTGACAGGCTCGGGCGAGCAGTACTTC
CASSVTGSGEQYF
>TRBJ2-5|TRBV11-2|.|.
TGTGCCAGCAGCTTATTCAGGGACCAAGAGACCCAGTACTTC
CASSLFRDQETQYF
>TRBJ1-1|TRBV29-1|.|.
TGCAGCGTGGCGGGGGGCGGTACTGAAGCTTTCTTT
CSVAGGGTEAFF
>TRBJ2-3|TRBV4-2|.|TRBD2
TGTGCCAGCAGCCAATTTTCCGGGACTAGAGAGGCCTCGCAGTATTTT
CASSQFSGTREASQYF
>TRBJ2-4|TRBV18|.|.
TGTGCCAGCTCACCGCAAGGTGTACAGGGCGACATTCAGTACTTC
CASSPQGVQGDIQYF
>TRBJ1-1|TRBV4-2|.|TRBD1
TGTGCCAGCAGCCAGGGACAGGGGCCGAACACTGAAGCTTTCTTT
CASSQGQGPNTEAFF
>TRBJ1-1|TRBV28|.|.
TGTGCCAGCAGTTTGACAGCCTCTGAAGCTTTCTTT
CASSLTASEAFF
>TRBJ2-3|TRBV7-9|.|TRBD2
TGTGCCAGCAGCTTAGCTGTGGCGGGGGGGCCGGGGGATACGCAGTATTTT
CASSLAVAGGPGDTQYF
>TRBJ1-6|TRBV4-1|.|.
TGCGCCAGCAGCCAAGGTTGGTCCGGGGGTAATTCACCCCTCCACTTT
CASSQGWSGGNSPLHF
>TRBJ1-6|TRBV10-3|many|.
TGTGCCATCAGTGATATCCCAGGGGAGTCGGGGGGCTCACCCCTCCACTTT
CAISDIPGESGGSPLHF
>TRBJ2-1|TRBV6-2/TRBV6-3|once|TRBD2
TGTGCCAGCAGTTCCGGGACTAGCGTTCGTGAGCAGTTCTTC
CASSSGTSVREQFF
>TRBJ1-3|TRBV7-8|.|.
TGTGCCAGCAGCTTTGGTGGCTTCTCTGGAAACACCATATATTTT
CASSFGGFSGNTIYF
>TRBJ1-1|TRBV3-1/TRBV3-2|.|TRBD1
TGTGCCAGCAGCGCCCGACAGGGGTATAGTGAAGCTTTCTTT
CASSARQGYSEAFF
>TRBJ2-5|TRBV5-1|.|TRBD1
TGCGCCAGCAGCTTGAGTCCAGGGGGAGAGACCCAGTACTTC
CASSLSPGGETQYF
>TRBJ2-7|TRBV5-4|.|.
TGTGCCAGCAGCTTGCAGGGCGCCTACGAGCAGTACTTC
CASSLQGAYEQYF
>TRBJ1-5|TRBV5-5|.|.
TGTGCCAGCAGCTTGATCCGACACAATCAGCCCCAGCATTTT
CASSLIRHNQPQHF
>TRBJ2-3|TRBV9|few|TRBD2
TGTGCCAGCAGCGTAGAGGGCGGGGGGAGCACAGATACGCAGTATTTT
CASSVEGGGSTDTQYF
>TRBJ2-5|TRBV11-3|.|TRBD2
TGTGCCAGCAGCCCCGGACTAGCGGGGGGGTCTGATGAGACCCAGTACTTC
CASSPGLAGGSDETQYF
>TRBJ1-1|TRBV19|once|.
TGTGCCAGTAGTATCTGGGCAGACCCCAATGAAGCTTTCTTT
CASSIWADPNEAFF
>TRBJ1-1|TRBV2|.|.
TGTGCCAGCAGTGAAACCAGGGGACCAGGGAAGGCTGAAGCTTTCTTT
CASSETRGPGKAEAFF
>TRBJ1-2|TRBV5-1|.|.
TGCGCCAGCAGCTTGTCTGCGGCAAACTATGGCTACACCTTC
CASSLSAANYGYTF
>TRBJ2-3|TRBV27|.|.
TGTGCCAGCAGTGGGTTGGCGGAGAGCACAGATACGCAGTATTTT
CASSGLAESTDTQYF
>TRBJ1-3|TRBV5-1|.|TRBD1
TGCGCCAGCAGCGACCGGACAGGGGGCGGCTCTGGAAACACCATATATTTT
CASSDRTGGGSGNTIYF